These 19 T cell receptor beta chains were all obtained from the same sample, sequenced in a study of identical twins. TCRdb used MiXCR to reprocess the 5' RACE reads, holding one entry per CDR3 protein. The table has around 570,000 distinct CDR3 sequences, more than 9% seen once. These records were also assigned to another study, of yellow fever vaccine responses in identical twins.

The sample taken for sequencing was PBMCs. The receptors were sampled from a woman aged 18 to 35 in good health.

In this sample, this clonotype turned up a few times. Relative to the germline gene, one junction end is altered; a read error may explain this. The chain combines TRBV7-7 with TRBJ2-1; either TRBD1 or TRBD2 may supply D (5 bases each). Germline CDR1 reads SSHAT; CDR2 reads FNYEAQ (reference sequence). The CDR3 contains 14 residues. In DNA form, the CDR3 reads TGTGCTAGCAGCCCCTCCGGAAGTGGGGGTAAGCAGTTCTTC. Its protein product is CASSPSGSGGKQFF.

This clonotype was counted between two and nine times. The chain employs TRBV25-1 and TRBJ2-7, with D perhaps matching TRBD1 (5 bases). Per germline, CDR1 MGHDK and CDR2 SYGVNS. The CDR3 contains 13 residues. V was trimmed by 6 bases and J by 5 bases, leaving 14 bases between them. The CDR3 DNA is TGTGCCAGCAGCAGACAGCCACCCCACGAGCAGTACTTC. This codes for CASSRQPPHEQYF.

This clonotype has ten or more counts. The V call is TRBV20-1, the J call TRBJ2-5; 8 nucleotides match TRBD2. V trimming: 0 bases; J trimming: 1 base; junction bases outside the gene matches: 7. Germline CDR1 DFQATT, CDR2 SNEGSKA (reference sequence). The length of the CDR3 is 16 residues. CDR3 coding DNA: TGCAGTGCTAGAGATTATGGCGGGGGGTCCCAAGAGACCCAGTACTTC. This encodes CSARDYGGGSQETQYF.

This clonotype was counted many times. The V and J genes are TRBV5-1 and TRBJ2-3; 14 bases align to TRBD2. Germline V gives CDR1 SGHRS, CDR2 YFSETQ. The CDR3 is 15 amino acids. The V and J ends lost 4 bases and 6 bases, in that order; junction bases with no gene match: 4. CDR3 coding DNA: TGCGCCAGCAGCGCCGGGACTAGCGGGAGTGATACGCAGTATTTT. Translation: CASSAGTSGSDTQYF.

This clonotype was seen ten or more times. This chain uses TRBV4-3 with TRBJ2-1; a possible D gene is TRBD2 (5 bases). Trimming removed 3 bases from V and 10 bases from J, with 13 bases in between. Germline-derived CDR1 and CDR2 are LGHNA and YSLEER. The CDR3 loop spans 13 amino acids. Here the CDR3 reads CASSQGMPGEQFF. Written as DNA, the CDR3 is TGCGCCAGCAGCCAGGGAATGCCGGGAGAGCAGTTCTTC.

The rearrangement uses TRBV6-2 or TRBV6-3 and TRBJ2-2; 8 nucleotides agree with TRBD2. J was trimmed by 2 bases and V by 5 bases; bases with no gene match: 16. Germline CDR1 and CDR2: MNHEY and SVGEGT. This CDR3 is 19 amino acids long. The CDR3 reads CASSHPIKAGGRNTGELFF. The CDR3, as DNA: TGTGCCAGCAGTCACCCCATAAAGGCGGGAGGTAGAAACACCGGGGAGCTGTTTTTT.

In its sample, this clonotype was seen many times. The rearrangement links TRBV9 to TRBJ2-1; TRBD2 matches 7 bases. In germline, CDR1 is SGDLS, CDR2 YYNGEE. The CDR3 length is 14 residues. J was trimmed by 2 bases and V by 5 bases; bases with no gene match: 4. CDR3 sequence: CASSKRGTYNEQFF. The DNA for the CDR3 is TGTGCCAGCAGTAAGCGGGGAACCTACAATGAGCAGTTCTTC.

This clonotype was seen repeatedly, ten times or more. This chain connects TRBV6-2 or TRBV6-3 to TRBJ2-1, with D possibly being TRBD2 (6 bases). The CDR3 loop spans 15 amino acids. CDR1 MNHEY and CDR2 SVGEGT come from the germline V gene. The ends were cut back, 0 bases at V and 3 bases at J, with 9 bases in the middle. The CDR3 protein is CASSYSGTDYNEQFF. For the CDR3, the DNA is TGTGCCAGCAGTTACTCGGGGACTGACTACAATGAGCAGTTCTTC.

This clonotype appeared a few times. The CDR3 DNA reads as TGTGCCAGCAGCCACCTCGAGGGGAACACTGAAGCTTTCTTT. Amino acid sequence: CASSHLEGNTEAFF. The chain joins TRBV14 to TRBJ1-1; D call uncertain. Trimming took 3 bases from V and 1 from J, leaving 9 bases between them. Germline lookup yields CDR1 SGHDN and CDR2 FVKESK. The CDR3 contains 14 residues.

This clonotype showed up many times. This chain connects TRBV7-2 to TRBJ2-7, with TRBD2 identical over 9 bases. The CDR3 loop spans 15 amino acids. In germline, CDR1 is SGHTA, CDR2 FQGNSA. V lost 5 bases, J lost 4 bases, and 9 bases stayed unmatched. Here the CDR3 reads CASSGQGRGGYEQYF. The CDR3 bases are TGTGCCAGCAGCGGACAAGGGCGGGGGGGTTACGAGCAGTACTTC. The full variable domain, completed using reference TRBV7-2 and TRBJ2-7, is GAGVSQSPSNKVTEKGKDVELRCDPISGHTALYWYRQSLGQGLEFLIYFQGNSAPDKSGLPSDRFSAERTGGSVSTLTIQRTQQEDSAVYLCASSGQGRGGYEQYFGPGTRLTVT.

This clonotype has ten or more counts. The genes are TRBV6-2 or TRBV6-3 and TRBJ2-7; D is unclear. Between the trimmed V and J ends, which lost 4 bases and 2 bases, there was a span of 12 bases. Germline loops: CDR1 MNHEY, CDR2 SVGEGT. The CDR3 spans 14 residues. The CDR3 sequence: CASSSTIPPYEQYF. The CDR3 bases are TGTGCCAGCAGTTCCACTATCCCCCCCTACGAGCAGTACTTC.

This clonotype was seen ten or more times. The chain recombines TRBV7-2 with TRBJ1-2, with 7 bases matching TRBD1. Germline assignment: CDR1 SGHTA and CDR2 FQGNSA. Germline trimming cut 1 base from V and 4 bases from J; bases unmatched to any gene: 12. This CDR3 has 17 residues. CDR3 sequence reads: CASSLGVSGTASYGYTF. Here the CDR3 DNA reads TGTGCCAGCAGCTTAGGGGTTTCCGGGACAGCAAGCTATGGCTACACCTTC.

This chain connects TRBV5-1 to TRBJ1-1; TRBD1 matches at 12 bases. This CDR3 is built from 16 residues. The germline CDR1 and CDR2 sequences are SGHRS and YFSETQ. V lost 4 bases, J lost 2 bases, and 6 bases stayed unmatched. Here the CDR3 reads CASSQGGTGGNTEAFF. CDR3 nucleotide sequence: TGCGCCAGCAGCCAAGGGGGGACAGGGGGCAACACTGAAGCTTTCTTT.

This clonotype was counted at least ten times. The V gene is TRBV5-1, the J gene TRBJ2-1; possibly TRBD2 for D (5 bases). V lost 0 bases and J lost 2, with 12 bases in between. Germline assignment: CDR1 SGHRS and CDR2 YFSETQ. The CDR3 is 16 amino acids. In DNA, the CDR3 is TGCGCCAGCAGCTTGGCCCCGGGAAGTCCCTACAATGAGCAGTTCTTC. Its protein product is CASSLAPGSPYNEQFF. The full variable domain, completed using reference TRBV5-1 and TRBJ2-1, is KAGVTQTPRYLIKTRGQQVTLSCSPISGHRSVSWYQQTPGQGLQFLFEYFSETQRNKGNFPGRFSGRQFSNSRSEMNVSTLELGDSALYLCASSLAPGSPYNEQFFGPGTRLTVL.

This clonotype was picked up a small number of times. The CDR3 sequence is CSAGIGETQYF. In DNA, the CDR3 is TGCAGTGCTGGGATAGGAGAGACCCAGTACTTC. The genes are TRBV20-1 and TRBJ2-5; D gene uncertain. Trimming cost V 5 bases and J 4 bases, with 8 bases left between them. This CDR3 contains 11 residues. Looked up from germline, CDR1 is DFQATT and CDR2 is SNEGSKA (reference sequence).

This clonotype was counted a few times. The rearrangement joins TRBV11-1 to TRBJ2-7; 7 bases agree with TRBD2. The CDR3 length is 15 residues. CDR1 is SGHAT, CDR2 FQDESV, per germline (reference sequence). Unmatched junction bases numbered 13, after V lost 5 bases and J lost 6 bases. The CDR3 loop is CASSPDWTSRSEQYF. The CDR3 region has the DNA TGTGCCAGCAGCCCTGACTGGACTAGTCGCTCCGAGCAGTACTTC.

A note on this clonotype: Just one base apart from a much larger clone, this may be a read error. CDR3 DNA sequence: TGCGGTGCTAGGAACGGCGATACGCAGTATTTT. This translates into CGARNGDTQYF. The V and J genes are TRBV20-1 and TRBJ2-3; D not resolved. This CDR3 has 11 amino acids. The V gene's germline CDR1 is DFQATT and CDR2 SNEGSKA (reference sequence).

This clonotype has a handful of counts. This chain uses TRBV20-1 with TRBJ2-1, with TRBD2 matching over 8 bases. V dropped 0 bases and J dropped 9; count of bases not matched to a gene: 10. Germline CDR1 DFQATT, CDR2 SNEGSKA (reference sequence). This CDR3 contains 15 residues. The CDR3 here is CSARDRRSGKSEQFF. As DNA, the CDR3 is TGCAGTGCTAGAGATCGTCGTAGCGGGAAGAGTGAGCAGTTCTTC.

This clonotype has a handful of counts. The J gene is TRBJ2-7, the V gene TRBV20-1; D call uncertain. The CDR3 is 11 residues long. Germline V CDR1 and CDR2: DFQATT, SNEGSKA (reference sequence). Between the trimmed V and J ends, which lost 6 bases and 2 bases, there was a span of 8 bases. The CDR3 is CSALFTYEQYF. In DNA, the CDR3 is TGCAGTGCCCTATTTACCTACGAGCAGTACTTC.